The TCR beta chain under discussion was sequenced for a study of control samples from healthy donors and cancer patients. The table lists this clone with a count of one. TCRdb's table, derived via immunoSEQ multiplex PCR, lists solely in-frame clones and lacks some. The table has 25,000 or so clones, 65% to 90% seen once; the top ten hold roughly 6.3%. Trimming shortened V by 7 bases and J by 3 bases, and 3 bases separated the two germline ends. The CDR3 is made up of 10 amino acids. The germline V gene encodes CDR1 MNHNY and CDR2 SVGAGI (reference sequence). Sample: PBMCs. This receptor was obtained from a woman aged 55-75 years with head and neck cancer. The V call is TRBV6-6, the J call TRBJ1-1; D unclear. The CDR3 DNA is TGTGCCAGCAAAGACACTGAAGCTTTCTTT. It translates to CASKDTEAFF.